The sequence of this T cell receptor beta chain was determined in a study of T cell responses to AZD1222 COVID-19 vaccine (dated by TCRdb to the early 2020s). A note on the overall study: A total of 230 to 250 trial participants underwent TCR sequencing, of whom 207 received two doses of AZD1222 and around 25 received two doses of the MenACWY control vaccine. Enrollment into the trials was organized by age into subgroups of 18-55, 56-69 and 70-plus years, and those subgroups contained roughly 140, 27 and 60 TCR-sequenced participants, respectively. Broader findings and caveats from the paper: After two AZD1222 doses, both the breadth and the depth of spike-specific TCRs were significantly higher than at day 0 and than in MenACWY recipients. Because no day 14 peak-response samples were available, repertoires were characterized only after the peak T cell response. Participants were mostly white British and included more females than males, and it was suggested by the authors that clonal diversity may have been underestimated. Nearly half of unique spike-specific TCRs reportedly recognized epitopes outside regions mutated in the B.1.351 and B.1.1.7 variants. Only five to seven AZD1222 recipients were SARS-CoV-2 seropositive at baseline, limiting conclusions about previously exposed vaccinees. In the small 56-69-year group, the increase in depth fell short of significance, most likely because of low power. CD4 TCRs associated with the vaccine covered the entire spike protein, and the dominant responses were in regions 160-218 and 743-854.

In the germline V gene, CDR1 corresponds to SQVTM and CDR2 to ANQGSEA. Trimming leaves V shorter by 6 bases and J shorter by 3 bases, with the junction holding 9 bases beyond the gene matches. The CDR3 covers 14 residues, taking in both the cysteine and the phenylalanine. This entry keeps only the CDR3 DNA: 42 bases, framed from base 1. Regarding this clone: Its antigen remains unidentified. No qualities accompany the bases; no much larger clone lies one base away.

In light of the paper, this sample's time point label describes: about 28 days (+/-7) after the second vaccine dose. AZD1222 recipients given second doses at about 4 weeks or at about 12 weeks were pooled, since spike-specific TCR depth and breadth were not found to differ between the two schedules. The vaccinee samples were drawn from two UK trials, COV001 and COV002, one of which was a single-blind randomized controlled phase 2/3 trial testing AZD1222 (ChAdOx1 nCoV-19) in healthy adults. Trial participant PBMC samples were collected at day 0 and day 28 after the second dose for TCRbeta chain sequencing. The CDR3 regions of human TCRbeta chains were analyzed by immunosequencing. Concerning the study's data processing: TCRs in the repertoires were compared against a reference library of SARS-CoV-2-specific TCRs that had been generated with the MIRA antigen-specificity platform. Breadth was defined as the fraction of unique TCRs that were SARS-CoV-2-associated. Depth was defined as the fraction of total T cells that were SARS-CoV-2-associated. Each spike-specific TCR was assigned to its reactive spike region and to a CD4 or CD8 class using the MIRA data. Log10-transformed breadth and depth values were compared by one-way ANOVA with Sidak's multiple comparisons tests. TCRdb provides this immuneACCESS table in a form limited to in-frame rearrangements. Some clones are lacking; in checked studies, under half of them reflect an unresolved V gene, and why the rest are absent is not known. V and J calls and clone size are given by that table; D and trimming were obtained from the DNA. The sample includes some 150,000 clones, with approximately 90% observed a single time. The leading ten clones occupy around 3.1% of the sample.

The chain was built from TRBV29-1 and TRBJ2-7, with 9 junctional bases fitting TRBD2. This sample comprised peripheral blood, obtained 28 days after the second AZD1222 dose. The source of this sequence is an adult who received the AZD1222 COVID-19 vaccine. The DNA is TGCAGCGTGGCCCCGACTAGCGGAAGCTACGAGCAGTACTTC. This translates into CSVAPTSGSYEQYF.